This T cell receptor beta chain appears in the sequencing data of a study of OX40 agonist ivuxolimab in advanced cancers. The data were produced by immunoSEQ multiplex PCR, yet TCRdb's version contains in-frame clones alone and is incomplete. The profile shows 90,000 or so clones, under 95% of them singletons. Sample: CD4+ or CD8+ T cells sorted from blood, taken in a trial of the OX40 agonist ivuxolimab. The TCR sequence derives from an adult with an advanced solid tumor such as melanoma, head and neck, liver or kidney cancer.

CDR3 nucleotide sequence: TGTGCCAGTAACGGGCTGGGGGCCGGAAGGAACACTGAAGCTTTCTTT. Encoded protein: CASNGLGAGRNTEAFF. The chain carries TRBV19 and TRBJ1-1, with D perhaps matching TRBD1 (6 bases). The length of the CDR3 is 16 residues. V lost 7 bases and J lost 1, with 19 bases in between. The germline CDR1 and CDR2 sequences are LNHDA and SQIVND (reference sequence). The full variable domain, in which reference TRBV19 and TRBJ1-1 provide the parts outside the CDR3, is DGGITQSPKYLFRKEGQNVTLSCEQNLNHDAMYWYRQDPGQGLRLIYYSQIVNDFQKGDIAEGYSVSREKKESFPLTVTSAQKNPTAFYLCASNGLGAGRNTEAFFGQGTRLTVV.